The 29 T cell receptor beta chains in this list originate from one sample, sequenced in a study of blood T cell repertoires in COVID-19. The data were produced by immunoSEQ multiplex PCR, yet TCRdb's version contains in-frame clones alone and is incomplete. The data hold 50,000 to 55,000 clones, with approximately 90% observed a single time. Sequenced: peripheral blood. These receptors all come from a man aged 45 to 65 with acute or convalescent COVID-19.

This clone was seen more than once but under ten times. This sequence joins TRBV6-5 and TRBJ1-2, with 8 bases lining up with TRBD1. Germline assignment: CDR1 MNHEY and CDR2 SVGAGI. The CDR3 loop spans 14 amino acids. The ends lost 0 bases at V and 7 bases at J; junction bases unmatched: 4. The CDR3 DNA is TGTGCCAGCAGTTACTCGACAGGGGCGGGTGGCTACACCTTC. Amino acids: CASSYSTGAGGYTF.

The rearrangement joins TRBV6-5 to TRBJ2-5; D may be TRBD2 (6 bases). The CDR3 contains 14 residues. V lost 5 bases to trimming and J lost 4 bases, with 14 bases between them. Germline V gives CDR1 MNHEY, CDR2 SVGAGI. CDR3 in amino acids: CASSRPGLLETQYF. CDR3 sequence (DNA): TGTGCCAGCAGTCGCCCGGGACTCCTAGAGACCCAGTACTTC.

The DNA of the CDR3 is TGTGCCAGCAGCGTAGTGGACAGGGGGCGACTAGATACGCAGTATTTT. Protein sequence: CASSVVDRGRLDTQYF. This rearrangement joins TRBV9 to TRBJ2-3; the match to TRBD1 covers 11 bases. Germline CDR1 and CDR2: SGDLS and YYNGEE. The CDR3 is made up of 16 amino acids. Trimming cost V 0 bases and J 5 bases; bases outside gene matches: 5.

The genes are TRBV21-1 and TRBJ1-6; the table's D call, TRBD1, was not checked against the DNA. TRBV21-1 is tagged as a pseudogene. The CDR3 has 17 amino acids. The DNA for the CDR3 is TGTGCCAGCAGCAAGGGACAGGGGTTGGGAGGTAATTCACCCCTCCACTTT. Its protein is CASSKGQGLGGNSPLHF.

The chain has TRBV30 and TRBJ1-4; 9 bases are a match to TRBD1. CDR1 GTSNPN and CDR2 SVGIG come from the germline V gene (reference sequence). V was pared by 2 bases and J by 6 bases, with 10 bases of the junction left unmatched. There are 16 residues in the CDR3. Here the CDR3 reads CAWSPGTGYPYEKLFF. Here the CDR3 DNA reads TGTGCCTGGAGTCCCGGGACAGGGTATCCCTATGAAAAACTGTTTTTT.

The V gene is TRBV6-5, the J gene TRBJ1-1, with a weak D call TRBD1 (6 bases). Germline CDR1 reads MNHEY; CDR2 reads SVGAGI. The length of the CDR3 is 13 residues. Trimming removed 6 bases at V and 4 bases at J, with 12 bases between. CDR3 protein: CASSLDRFTEAFF. The CDR3 region has the DNA TGTGCCAGCAGCCTCGACAGGTTCACTGAAGCTTTCTTT.

The chain uses TRBV21-1 and TRBJ2-7; TRBD2 was called by the table and not checked on the DNA. TRBV21-1 is tagged as a pseudogene. The CDR3 totals 15 residues. The CDR3 sequence is CASSKGLTTPREQYF. CDR3 bases: TGTGCCAGCAGCAAGGGCCTGACTACCCCTCGCGAGCAGTACTTC.

This clone appeared a single time. The chain joins TRBV6-5 to TRBJ1-5; unclear D gene. Germline V CDR1 and CDR2: MNHEY, SVGAGI. The CDR3 contains 14 residues. The germline V and J ends were trimmed by 7 bases and 5 bases, with 15 bases remaining between them. As DNA, the CDR3 is TGTGCCAGCAAGGACTCGGTTTCTTATCAGCCCCAGCATTTT. It translates to CASKDSVSYQPQHF.

The J gene is TRBJ1-2, the V gene TRBV6-5; no firm D call. Germline values: CDR1 MNHEY, CDR2 SVGAGI. V lost 4 bases, J lost 7 bases, and 22 bases lay in between. The CDR3 covers 16 residues. The CDR3 is CASSLPGGGRGSGYTF. CDR3 DNA sequence: TGTGCCAGCAGTTTGCCAGGAGGCGGGCGCGGTTCTGGCTACACCTTC.

The rearrangement uses TRBV6-5 and TRBJ2-3; D ambiguous. The V gene's germline CDR1 is MNHEY and CDR2 SVGAGI. Trimming pared 5 bases from V and 0 bases from J, leaving 6 bases between. This CDR3 has 13 residues. Here the CDR3 reads CASSTASTDTQYF. The CDR3 DNA follows: TGTGCCAGCAGTACAGCTAGCACAGATACGCAGTATTTT.

The chain employs TRBV5-8 and TRBJ2-5, with 7 bases identical to TRBD1. Unmatched junction bases numbered 8, after V lost 4 bases and J lost 5 bases. The CDR3 totals 14 residues. Germline CDR1 reads SGHTS; CDR2 reads YDEGEE. The CDR3 reads CASSLDRLSETQYF. The DNA for the CDR3 is TGTGCCAGCAGCCTGGACAGGCTCTCGGAGACCCAGTACTTC. The full variable domain, in which reference TRBV5-8 and TRBJ2-5 provide the parts outside the CDR3, is EAGVTQSPTHLIKTRGQQATLRCSPISGHTSVYWYQQALGLGLQFLLWYDEGEERNRGNFPPRFSGRQFPNYSSELNVNALELEDSALYLCASSLDRLSETQYFGPGTRLLVL.

The rearrangement links TRBV27 to TRBJ2-2; tentatively, D is TRBD2 (5 bases). This CDR3 is built from 20 residues. Germline V lookup: CDR1 MNHEY, CDR2 SMNVEV (reference sequence). Between the trimmed V and J ends, which lost 0 bases and 3 bases, there was a span of 23 bases. CDR3 nucleotide sequence: TGTGCCAGCAGTTTATCAAGGACTCTTCCTGGGCGATGGGACACCGGGGAGCTGTTTTTT. This sequence encodes CASSLSRTLPGRWDTGELFF.

This chain links TRBV6-4 with TRBJ1-1, with D possibly matching TRBD1 (6 bases). The CDR3 is 15 residues long. V was pared by 7 bases and J by 4 bases, with 19 bases between. CDR1 and CDR2 from the germline V gene are MRHNA and SNTAGT. CDR3 nucleotides: TGTGCCAGCATCAGGGGTCGAGGGATAGTCACTGAAGCTTTCTTT. Translating gives CASIRGRGIVTEAFF.

The chain couples TRBV29-1 to TRBJ2-5; D gene uncertain. The germline V gene encodes CDR1 SQVTM and CDR2 ANQGSEA. V was clipped by 3 bases and J by 2 bases, with 7 bases between them. The CDR3 runs 12 residues. CDR3: CSVDVRQETQYF. The CDR3 DNA follows: TGCAGCGTTGACGTGAGGCAAGAGACCCAGTACTTC.

J is TRBJ2-2 and V is TRBV7-2, with 7 bases lining up with TRBD2. Germline CDR1 and CDR2: SGHTA and FQGNSA. This CDR3 has 19 residues. The junction had 22 bases not matched to a gene; V was cut back by 10 bases and J by 2 bases. This chain's CDR3 is CATTGGLVGLIRNTGELFF. The CDR3 DNA follows: TGTGCCACCACAGGAGGACTAGTCGGATTAATACGAAACACCGGGGAGCTGTTTTTT.

The genes are TRBV28 and TRBJ1-1; D gene uncertain. Looked up from germline, CDR1 is MDHEN and CDR2 is SYDVKM. V lost 2 bases and J 3 bases, leaving 10 bases between the germline ends. The CDR3 covers 14 residues. This chain's CDR3 is CASSLPNLHTEAFF. In DNA form, the CDR3 reads TGTGCCAGCAGTTTACCTAACTTGCACACTGAAGCTTTCTTT.

This chain joins TRBV2 and TRBJ2-5, with D perhaps matching TRBD1 (5 bases). Germline values: CDR1 SNHLY, CDR2 FYNNEI. The CDR3 has 14 amino acids. V gave up 4 bases and J gave up 2 bases, with 11 bases separating them. DNA for the CDR3: TGTGCCAGCAGTGGCCGCGCAGGGCAAGAGACCCAGTACTTC. It translates to CASSGRAGQETQYF.

This sequence joins TRBV4-1 and TRBJ1-3; weak D call: TRBD1 (5 bases). CDR3 length: 18 amino acids. In germline, CDR1 is MGHRA, CDR2 YSYEKL. V was clipped by 0 bases and J by 2 bases, with 17 bases between them. CDR3 sequence (DNA): TGCGCCAGCAGCCAAGATGGGCGGAGGGGTACCACTGGAAACACCATATATTTT. It encodes CASSQDGRRGTTGNTIYF.

The J gene is TRBJ2-3, the V gene TRBV6-1, with 9 bases matching TRBD2. CDR1 and CDR2 from the germline V gene are MNHNS and SASEGT. J was trimmed by 9 bases and V by 3 bases; bases with no gene match: 25. The CDR3 runs to 20 residues. The CDR3 DNA sequence: TGTGCCAGCAGTGAGCCGAGAACCCAGAGGCCCTATATGACTAGCGGCACGCAGTATTTT. Amino acids: CASSEPRTQRPYMTSGTQYF.

The rearrangement uses TRBV7-9 and TRBJ1-2; D call uncertain. The germline V gene encodes CDR1 SEHNR and CDR2 FQNEAQ (reference sequence). Trimming pared 5 bases from V and 4 bases from J, leaving 11 bases between. This CDR3 contains 13 residues. The CDR3 here is CASSPTLIYGYTF. CDR3 nucleotides: TGTGCCAGCAGCCCGACACTGATCTATGGCTACACCTTC.

The chain is built from TRBV18 and TRBJ2-3, with TRBD2 as a possible D gene (7 bases). CDR1 is KGHSH and CDR2 is LQKENI in the germline V gene. V was shortened by 4 bases and J by 0 bases, with 14 bases between the two germline ends. The CDR3 has 16 residues. The CDR3 protein is CASSLTRGGSTDTQYF. DNA for the CDR3: TGTGCCAGCTCACTAACCCGCGGGGGCAGCACAGATACGCAGTATTTT. The entire variable domain, with the rest obtained from reference TRBV18 and TRBJ2-3, is as follows: NAGVMQNPRHLVRRRGQEARLRCSPMKGHSHVYWYRQLPEEGLKFMVYLQKENIIDESGMPKERFSAEFPKEGPSILRIQQVVRGDSAAYFCASSLTRGGSTDTQYFGPGTRLTVL.

The chain combines TRBV29-1 with TRBJ1-1; D might be TRBD1 (6 bases). There are 15 residues in the CDR3. The germline gives CDR1 SQVTM, CDR2 ANQGSEA. V was shortened by 5 bases and J by 4 bases, with 20 bases between the two germline ends. This CDR3 is CSVIGIQGTVTEAFF. For the CDR3, the DNA is TGCAGCGTTATCGGTATACAGGGTACGGTCACTGAAGCTTTCTTT.

The rearrangement joins TRBV28 to TRBJ1-1; TRBD1 matches at 7 bases. Per the germline V gene, CDR1 is MDHEN and CDR2 is SYDVKM. V shed 2 bases and J 4 bases; nucleotides not matched to a gene: 7. This CDR3 region has 15 residues. CDR3 protein: CASSLNRGRSTEAFF. CDR3 nucleotide sequence: TGTGCCAGCAGTTTAAATAGGGGGCGGAGCACTGAAGCTTTCTTT.

This chain joins TRBV5-4 and TRBJ1-1; no definite D call. V was cut by 4 bases and J by 3 bases, with 10 bases left in between. The CDR3 extends over 13 amino acids. Germline V CDR1 and CDR2: SGHNT, YYREEE (reference sequence). CDR3 protein: CASSIHYYTEAFF. In DNA, the CDR3 is TGTGCCAGCAGCATCCATTACTACACTGAAGCTTTCTTT.

The chain employs TRBV6-5 and TRBJ2-4; TRBD1 matches 10 bases. The J segment lost 9 bases and the V segment lost 0 bases, leaving 8 bases of the junction unmatched. The CDR3 is 16 amino acids. Germline V CDR1 and CDR2: MNHEY, SVGAGI. The CDR3 DNA follows: TGTGCCAGCAGTTACTCCCCCCAGGGGACAGGGGCCATTCAGTACTTC. Translated, it gives CASSYSPQGTGAIQYF.

The CDR3 region is CASSADLNQPQHF. The CDR3 region has the DNA TGCGCCAGCAGTGCGGACTTGAATCAGCCCCAGCATTTT. The chain combines TRBV10-1 with TRBJ1-5, with D unresolved. The CDR3 length is 13 residues. V was pared by 4 bases and J by 4 bases, with 8 bases between. Germline CDR1 and CDR2: WNHNN and SYGVQD (reference sequence).

This clone occurred a few times. The chain combines TRBV21-1 with TRBJ2-7; no check of the table's D call, TRBD1, against the DNA was made. TRBV21-1 is labeled a pseudogene. CDR3 length: 15 residues. Here the CDR3 DNA reads TGTGCCAGCAGCAAAGGACAGGGACTGATCCACGAGCAGTACTTC. Translated, it gives CASSKGQGLIHEQYF.

The gene calls are TRBV10-3 and TRBJ2-6, with D possibly matching TRBD2 (5 bases). This CDR3 has 16 residues. Germline CDR1 ENHRY, CDR2 SYGVKD. Trimming stripped 0 bases from V and 4 bases from J, with 10 bases between. The CDR3 DNA sequence: TGTGCCATCAGTGAGTCACCGGGGTCGGGGGCCAACGTCCTGACTTTC. Protein sequence: CAISESPGSGANVLTF.

This chain links TRBV30 with TRBJ1-2; D is ambiguous. The CDR3 covers 11 residues. Germline V gene data show CDR1 as GTSNPN and CDR2 as SVGIG (reference sequence). V was pared by 1 base and J by 8 bases, with 8 bases between. CDR3 in DNA: TGTGCCTGGAGTGAGGGAGGCGGCTACACCTTC. As protein: CAWSEGGGYTF.